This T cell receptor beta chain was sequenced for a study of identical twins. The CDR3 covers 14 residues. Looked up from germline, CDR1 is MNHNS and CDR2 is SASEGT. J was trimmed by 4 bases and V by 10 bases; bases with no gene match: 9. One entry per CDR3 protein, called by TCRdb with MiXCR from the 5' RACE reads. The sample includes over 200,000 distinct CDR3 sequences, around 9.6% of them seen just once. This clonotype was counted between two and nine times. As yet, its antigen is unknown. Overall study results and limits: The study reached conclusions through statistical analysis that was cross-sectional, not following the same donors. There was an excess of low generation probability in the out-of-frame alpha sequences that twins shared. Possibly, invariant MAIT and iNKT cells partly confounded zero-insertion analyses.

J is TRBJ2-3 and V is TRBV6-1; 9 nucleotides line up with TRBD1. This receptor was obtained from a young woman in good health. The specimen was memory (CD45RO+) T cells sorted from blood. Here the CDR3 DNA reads TGTGCCACTACCGGGACAGGGTCGGCAGATACGCAGTATTTT. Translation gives CATTGTGSADTQYF.